The 19 T cell receptor beta chains in this list originate from one sample, sequenced in a study of blood T cell repertoires in COVID-19. Assay used: immunoSEQ multiplex PCR; TCRdb lists only in-frame clones, some missing. The data contain 200,000 to 300,000 clones, about 86% of them singletons. The sequencing sample was made of peripheral blood. The receptors stem from a woman aged 80 or over with acute or convalescent COVID-19.

This rearrangement joins TRBV7-6 to TRBJ2-7; D might be TRBD2 (5 bases). Germline CDR1 is SGHVS and CDR2 is FNYEAQ. CDR3 length equals 16 residues. V was pared by 5 bases and J by 3 bases, with 20 bases between. The CDR3 loop reads CASSPPWPQRDYEQYF. CDR3 nucleotides: TGTGCCAGCAGCCCCCCGTGGCCTCAGAGGGACTACGAGCAGTACTTC.

This clone was seen just once. The chain is built from TRBV27 and TRBJ1-1, with D perhaps TRBD1 (5 bases). Trimming took 4 bases from V and 0 from J, leaving 12 bases between them. Germline loops: CDR1 MNHEY, CDR2 SMNVEV (reference sequence). This CDR3 comprises 15 residues. CDR3 protein: CASSSRQSMNTEAFF. The CDR3, as DNA: TGTGCCAGCAGTTCAAGACAGAGTATGAACACTGAAGCTTTCTTT.

This chain links TRBV7-3 with TRBJ2-3, with 9 nucleotides matching TRBD2. The germline V gene encodes CDR1 SGHTA and CDR2 FQGTGA. The V segment lost 5 bases and the J segment 0 bases; nucleotides outside the gene matches: 6. This CDR3 has 16 residues. CDR3 in DNA: TGTGCCAGCAGCGAGGGGACTAGCATAAGCACAGATACGCAGTATTTT. It yields the protein CASSEGTSISTDTQYF.

The V gene is TRBV6-5, the J gene TRBJ2-7; D might be TRBD2 (6 bases). V dropped 6 bases and J dropped 2 bases, with 14 bases sitting between them. The CDR3 is 14 residues long. The germline V gene has CDR1 MNHEY and CDR2 SVGAGI. CDR3 in DNA: TGTGCCAGCAGCACCCGGGGGTTCCCCTACGAGCAGTACTTC. Protein sequence: CASSTRGFPYEQYF.

The chain couples TRBV28 to TRBJ2-7; 11 bases agree with TRBD1. The germline gives CDR1 MDHEN, CDR2 SYDVKM. V gave up 5 bases and J gave up 6 bases; unmatched junction bases: 6. This CDR3 is 14 amino acids long. This chain's CDR3 is CASSPGQGAVEQYF. The CDR3 DNA reads TGTGCCAGCAGTCCCGGACAGGGGGCGGTCGAGCAGTACTTC.

The chain carries TRBV7-9 and TRBJ1-4; TRBD1 might be the D (6 bases). Between the trimmed V and J ends, which lost 1 base and 3 bases, there was a span of 12 bases. The length of the CDR3 is 16 residues. Germline CDR1 reads SEHNR; CDR2 reads FQNEAQ (reference sequence). The CDR3 sequence: CASSLGRQAANEKLFF. CDR3 in DNA: TGTGCCAGCAGCTTAGGGCGACAGGCGGCTAATGAAAAACTGTTTTTT.

This clone was counted between two and nine times. The genes are TRBV15 and TRBJ2-3, with unresolved D. V was pared by 9 bases and J by 0 bases, with 10 bases between. The CDR3 sequence is 13 residues long. Germline CDR1 and CDR2: LNHNV and YYDKDF (reference sequence). The CDR3 DNA reads as TGTGCCACTACGGAGAGTAGCACAGATACGCAGTATTTT. The encoded protein is CATTESSTDTQYF.

As to this clone: An end of the junction differs from the germline gene, which may be a read error. The V call is TRBV7-7, the J call TRBJ2-2, with D possibly matching TRBD2 (6 bases). The CDR3 has 17 amino acids. Germline CDR1 is SSHAT and CDR2 is FNYEAQ (reference sequence). CDR3 in amino acids: CASSLRGGGYDTGELFF. The CDR3 DNA is TGTGCTAGCAGCTTACGGGGTGGAGGGTATGACACCGGGGAGCTGTTTTTT.

The genes are TRBV6-6 and TRBJ1-2, with TRBD1 matching over 11 bases. V shed 4 bases and J 5 bases; nucleotides not matched to a gene: 9. CDR1 and CDR2 from the germline V gene are MNHNY and SVGAGI (reference sequence). The CDR3 has 16 amino acids. CDR3 nucleotides: TGTGCCAGCAGTTTCCCTCGGACAGGGGGCTTATATGGCTACACCTTC. It codes for CASSFPRTGGLYGYTF.

The J gene is TRBJ1-1, the V gene TRBV18; no reliable D call. The length of the CDR3 is 16 residues. CDR1 and CDR2 (germline): KGHSH, LQKENI. V shed 3 bases and J shed 0 bases, with 14 bases lying between them. This CDR3 reads CASSPLGSFMNTEAFF. CDR3 in DNA: TGTGCCAGCTCACCCCTCGGGAGCTTTATGAACACTGAAGCTTTCTTT.

A single count supports this clone. The J gene is TRBJ1-4, the V gene TRBV2; D possibly corresponds to TRBD1 (6 bases). The CDR3 length is 14 residues. Germline V gene data show CDR1 as SNHLY and CDR2 as FYNNEI. The germline V and J ends were trimmed by 6 bases and 4 bases, with 12 bases remaining between them. Written as DNA, the CDR3 is TGTGCCAGCAGGAACACAGGGATTAATGAAAAACTGTTTTTT. It encodes CASRNTGINEKLFF.

This sequence joins TRBV7-9 and TRBJ2-1; 9 nucleotides agree with TRBD2. After removal of 5 bases from V and 6 bases from J, the junction contained 8 bases not matched to a gene. Looked up from germline, CDR1 is SEHNR and CDR2 is FQNEAQ (reference sequence). The CDR3 length is 15 residues. CDR3 sequence (DNA): TGTGCCAGCAGCCCCCCCCTGCGGGGGGGCAATGAGCAGTTCTTC. It translates to CASSPPLRGGNEQFF. The full variable domain, its missing parts supplied by reference TRBV7-9 and TRBJ2-1, is DTGVSQNPRHKITKRGQNVTFRCDPISEHNRLYWYRQTLGQGPEFLTYFQNEAQLEKSRLLSDRFSAERPKGSFSTLEIQRTEQGDSAMYLCASSPPLRGGNEQFFGPGTRLTVL.

The chain uses TRBV7-6 and TRBJ2-2; TRBD2 agrees at 8 bases. Germline V gives CDR1 SGHVS, CDR2 FNYEAQ. V lost 2 bases and J lost 0; bases outside the gene matches: 5. This CDR3 spans 17 amino acids. The CDR3 sequence is CASSLRGGLANTGELFF. CDR3 coding DNA: TGTGCCAGCAGCTTACGGGGGGGCCTCGCGAACACCGGGGAGCTGTTTTTT.

The rearrangement joins TRBV2 to TRBJ2-2; 10 positions match TRBD1. CDR1 is SNHLY and CDR2 is FYNNEI in the germline V gene. CDR3 length: 15 amino acids. With V trimmed by 6 bases and J by 7 bases, 8 bases remained unmatched. This CDR3 reads CASSGDRGNIGELFF. In DNA, the CDR3 is TGTGCCAGCAGCGGGGACAGGGGAAATATCGGGGAGCTGTTTTTT.

The chain links TRBV6-1 to TRBJ2-1; TRBD2 might be the D (5 bases). Trimming stripped 8 bases from V and 3 bases from J, with 14 bases between. The CDR3 has 14 amino acids. Germline V CDR1 and CDR2: MNHNS, SASEGT. The chain's CDR3 is CASEARDGYNEQFF. The CDR3 region has the DNA TGTGCCAGCGAGGCGAGGGATGGCTACAATGAGCAGTTCTTC.

This rearrangement joins TRBV5-8 to TRBJ2-7; 8 positions match TRBD1. V was pared by 3 bases and J by 4 bases, with 3 bases of the junction left unmatched. The V gene's germline CDR1 is SGHTS and CDR2 YDEGEE. CDR3 size: 13 residues. The CDR3 nucleotides are TGTGCCAGCAGCTCCGGGACAGGATACGAGCAGTACTTC. This encodes CASSSGTGYEQYF.

The chain is built from TRBV3-1 (or the pseudogene TRBV3-2) and TRBJ2-1; 9 nucleotides line up with TRBD1. CDR1 and CDR2 from the germline V gene are LGHDT and YNNKEL (reference sequence). Trimming at V came to 7 bases and at J to 6 bases, leaving 10 bases not matched to a gene. The CDR3 is made up of 15 amino acids. The CDR3 reads CASTIDRGRTNEQFF. CDR3 in DNA: TGTGCCAGCACCATCGACAGGGGGAGGACCAATGAGCAGTTCTTC.

Worth noting for this clone: Other nucleotide sequences in the sample specify the same CDR3. The CDR3, as DNA: TGTGCCAGCAGTGATCCCAGGGGGGCCACAGATACGCAGTATTTT. Its translation is CASSDPRGATDTQYF. The rearrangement links TRBV6-1 to TRBJ2-3, with D perhaps TRBD1 (7 bases). V was trimmed by 3 bases and J by 2 bases, leaving 12 bases between them. Germline values: CDR1 MNHNS, CDR2 SASEGT. This CDR3 region has 15 residues.

This clone has more than one count but fewer than ten. The chain is built from TRBV30 and TRBJ1-2, with a weak D call TRBD1 (5 bases). The CDR3 extends over 10 amino acids. The V gene lost 8 bases and the J gene lost 12 bases, with 16 bases spanning the gap. Per the germline V gene, CDR1 is GTSNPN and CDR2 is SVGIG (reference sequence). In DNA, the CDR3 is TGTGCCGGGGGGGGGACGATGAACACCTTC. It codes for CAGGGTMNTF.